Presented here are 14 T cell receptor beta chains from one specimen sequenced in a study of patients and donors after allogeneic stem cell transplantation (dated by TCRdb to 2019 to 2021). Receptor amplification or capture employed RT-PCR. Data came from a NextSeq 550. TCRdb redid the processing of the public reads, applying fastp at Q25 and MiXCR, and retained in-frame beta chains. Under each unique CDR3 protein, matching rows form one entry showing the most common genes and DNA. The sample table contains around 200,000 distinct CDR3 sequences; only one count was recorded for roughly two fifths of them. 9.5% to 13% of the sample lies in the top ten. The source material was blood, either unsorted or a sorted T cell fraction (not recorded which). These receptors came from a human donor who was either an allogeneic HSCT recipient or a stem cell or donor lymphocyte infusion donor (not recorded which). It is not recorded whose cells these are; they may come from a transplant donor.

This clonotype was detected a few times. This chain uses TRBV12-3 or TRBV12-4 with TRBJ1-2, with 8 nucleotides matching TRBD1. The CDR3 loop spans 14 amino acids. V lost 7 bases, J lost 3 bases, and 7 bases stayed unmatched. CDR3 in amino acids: CASTRTGRHYGYTF. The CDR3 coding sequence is TGTGCCAGCACCCGGACAGGGAGGCACTATGGCTACACCTTC.

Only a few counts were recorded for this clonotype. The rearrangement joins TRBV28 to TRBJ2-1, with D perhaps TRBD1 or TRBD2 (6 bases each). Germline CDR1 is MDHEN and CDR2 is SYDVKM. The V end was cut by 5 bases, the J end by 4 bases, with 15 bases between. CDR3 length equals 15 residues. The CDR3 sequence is CASSPRGVGYNEQFF. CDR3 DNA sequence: TGTGCCAGCAGTCCGAGGGGGGTGGGTTACAATGAGCAGTTCTTC.

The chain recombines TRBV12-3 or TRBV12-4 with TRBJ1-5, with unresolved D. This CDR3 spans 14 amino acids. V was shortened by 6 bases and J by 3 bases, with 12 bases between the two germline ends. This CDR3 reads CASSPSGFNQPQHF. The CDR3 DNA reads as TGTGCCAGCAGCCCCTCCGGGTTCAATCAGCCCCAGCATTTT.

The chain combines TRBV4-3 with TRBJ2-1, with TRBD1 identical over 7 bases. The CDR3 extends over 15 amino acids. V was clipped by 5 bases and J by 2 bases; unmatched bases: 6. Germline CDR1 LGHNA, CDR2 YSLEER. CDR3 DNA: TGCGCCAGCAGCGCGACAGGGACGGCCTACAATGAGCAGTTCTTC. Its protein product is CASSATGTAYNEQFF.

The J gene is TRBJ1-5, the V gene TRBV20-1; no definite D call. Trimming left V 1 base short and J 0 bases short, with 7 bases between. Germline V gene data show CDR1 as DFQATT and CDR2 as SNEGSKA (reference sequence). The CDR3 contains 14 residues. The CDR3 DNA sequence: TGCAGTGCTAGAGGGGCGCTTAGCAATCAGCCCCAGCATTTT. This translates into CSARGALSNQPQHF.

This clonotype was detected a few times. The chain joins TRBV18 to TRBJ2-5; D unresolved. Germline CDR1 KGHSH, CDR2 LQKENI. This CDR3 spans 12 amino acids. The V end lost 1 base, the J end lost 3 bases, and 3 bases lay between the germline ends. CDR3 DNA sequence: TGTGCCAGCTCACCACGTGAAGAGACCCAGTACTTC. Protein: CASSPREETQYF.

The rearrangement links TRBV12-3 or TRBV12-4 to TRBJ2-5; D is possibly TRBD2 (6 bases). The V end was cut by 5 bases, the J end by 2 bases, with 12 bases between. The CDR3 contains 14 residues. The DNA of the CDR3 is TGTGCCAGCAGTCACCGGGAGCTACAAGAGACCCAGTACTTC. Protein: CASSHRELQETQYF.

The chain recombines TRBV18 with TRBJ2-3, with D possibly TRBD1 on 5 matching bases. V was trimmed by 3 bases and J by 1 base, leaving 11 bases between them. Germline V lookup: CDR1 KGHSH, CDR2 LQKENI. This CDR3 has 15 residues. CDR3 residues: CASSPTAGRTDTQYF. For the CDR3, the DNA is TGTGCCAGCTCACCGACCGCAGGGCGCACAGATACGCAGTATTTT.

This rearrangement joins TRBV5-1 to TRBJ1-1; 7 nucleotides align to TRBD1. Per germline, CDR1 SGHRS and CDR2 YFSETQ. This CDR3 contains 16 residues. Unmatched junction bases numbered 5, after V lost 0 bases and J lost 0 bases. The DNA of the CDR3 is TGCGCCAGCAGCTTGGCGATGACAGGGATGAACACTGAAGCTTTCTTT. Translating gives CASSLAMTGMNTEAFF. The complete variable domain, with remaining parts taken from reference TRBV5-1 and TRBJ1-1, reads KAGVTQTPRYLIKTRGQQVTLSCSPISGHRSVSWYQQTPGQGLQFLFEYFSETQRNKGNFPGRFSGRQFSNSRSEMNVSTLELGDSALYLCASSLAMTGMNTEAFFGQGTRLTVV.

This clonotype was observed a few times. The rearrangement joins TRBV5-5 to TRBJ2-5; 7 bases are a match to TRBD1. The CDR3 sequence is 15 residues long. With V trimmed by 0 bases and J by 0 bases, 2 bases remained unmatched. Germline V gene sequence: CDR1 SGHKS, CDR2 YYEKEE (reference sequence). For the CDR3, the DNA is TGTGCCAGCAGCTTGGGACAGGGAAACCAAGAGACCCAGTACTTC. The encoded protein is CASSLGQGNQETQYF.

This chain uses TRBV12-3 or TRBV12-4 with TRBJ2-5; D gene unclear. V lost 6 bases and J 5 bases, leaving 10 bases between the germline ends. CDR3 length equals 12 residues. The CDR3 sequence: CASRRSKETQYF. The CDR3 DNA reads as TGTGCCAGCAGGAGGTCGAAGGAGACCCAGTACTTC.

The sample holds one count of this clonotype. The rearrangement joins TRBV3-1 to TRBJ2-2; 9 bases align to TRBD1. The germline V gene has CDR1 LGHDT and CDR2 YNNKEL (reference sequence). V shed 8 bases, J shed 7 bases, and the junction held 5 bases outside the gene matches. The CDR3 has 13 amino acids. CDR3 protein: CASWDRDGGELFF. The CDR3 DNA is TGTGCCAGCTGGGACAGGGATGGCGGGGAGCTGTTTTTT.

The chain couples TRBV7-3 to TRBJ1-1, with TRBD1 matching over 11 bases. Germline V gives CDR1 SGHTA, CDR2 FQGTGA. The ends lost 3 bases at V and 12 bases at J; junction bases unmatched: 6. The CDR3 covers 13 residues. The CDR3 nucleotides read TGTGCCAGCAGCTTGGGGACAGGGGGAAAGACTTTCTTT. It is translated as CASSLGTGGKTFF.

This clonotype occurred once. The CDR3 sequence is CASSFPGLAYDEQFF. The CDR3 region has the DNA TGTGCCAGCAGTTTCCCGGGACTAGCATACGATGAGCAGTTCTTC. The chain is built from TRBV28 and TRBJ2-1; the match to TRBD2 covers 9 bases. The CDR3 sequence is 15 residues long. J was trimmed by 8 bases and V by 3 bases; bases with no gene match: 8. Germline CDR1 reads MDHEN; CDR2 reads SYDVKM.